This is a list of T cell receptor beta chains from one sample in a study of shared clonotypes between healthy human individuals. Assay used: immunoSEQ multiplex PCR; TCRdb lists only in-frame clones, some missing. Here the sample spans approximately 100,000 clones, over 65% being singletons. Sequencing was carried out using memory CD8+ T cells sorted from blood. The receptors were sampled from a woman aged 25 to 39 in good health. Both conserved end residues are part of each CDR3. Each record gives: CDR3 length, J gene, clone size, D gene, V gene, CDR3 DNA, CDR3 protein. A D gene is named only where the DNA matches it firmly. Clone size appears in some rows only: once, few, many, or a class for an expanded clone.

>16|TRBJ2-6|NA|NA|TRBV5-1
TGCGCCAGCAGCTCGGGGGACGGCTCTGGGGCCAACGTCCTGACTTTC
CASSSGDGSGANVLTF
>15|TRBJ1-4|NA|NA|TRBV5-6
TGTGCCAGCAGCTCAAGGTCGGGGGATGGTGAAAAACTGTTTTTT
CASSSRSGDGEKLFF
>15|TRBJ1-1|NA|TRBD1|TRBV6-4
TGTGCCAGCAGTCAGTTACAGGGGGCTCACACTGAAGCTTTCTTT
CASSQLQGAHTEAFF
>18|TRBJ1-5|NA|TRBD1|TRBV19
TGTGCCAGTAGTATTTATGAAACCGGGACAGGCGGCAATCAGCCCCAGCATTTT
CASSIYETGTGGNQPQHF
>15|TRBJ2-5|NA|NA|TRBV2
TGTGCCAGCATCGGGACAAGGCCTCGGCAAGAGACCCAGTACTTC
CASIGTRPRQETQYF
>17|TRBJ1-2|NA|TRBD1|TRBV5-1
TGCGCCAGCAGCTTGGGTGACGGGACAGGGGGAAACTATGGCTACACCTTC
CASSLGDGTGGNYGYTF
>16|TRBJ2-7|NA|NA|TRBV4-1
TGCGCCAGCAGCCAAGTCGGGGGAAGGGGGAGCTACGAGCAGTACTTC
CASSQVGGRGSYEQYF
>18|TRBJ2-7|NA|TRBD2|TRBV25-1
TGTGCCAGCAGCCCGGCGACTAGCGGGAGTACTTTATTATACGAGCAGTACTTC
CASSPATSGSTLLYEQYF
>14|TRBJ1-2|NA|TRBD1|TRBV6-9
TGTGCCAGCAGCCGACAGGGAGGGTCGGATGGCTACACCTTC
CASSRQGGSDGYTF
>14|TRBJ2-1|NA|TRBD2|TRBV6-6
TGTGCCAGCAGTCCTAGCGGGAGGGCCTTTGAGCAGTTCTTC
CASSPSGRAFEQFF
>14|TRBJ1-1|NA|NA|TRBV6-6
TGTGCCAGCAGTCAGGCCCGGCCAGGGACTGAAGCTTTCTTT
CASSQARPGTEAFF
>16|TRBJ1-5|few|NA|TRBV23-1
TGCGCCAGCAGTCAATCAGGCGGAGCCGGCAATCAGCCCCAGCATTTT
CASSQSGGAGNQPQHF
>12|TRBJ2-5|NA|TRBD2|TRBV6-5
TGTGCCAGCAGTCCCCCGGGGGGGACCCAGTACTTC
CASSPPGGTQYF
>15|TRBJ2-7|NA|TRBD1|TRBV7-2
TGTGCCAGCAGCTTATATGCGACAGGGGCGTACGAGCAGTACTTC
CASSLYATGAYEQYF
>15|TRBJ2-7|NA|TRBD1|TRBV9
TGTGCCAGCAGCCCTACTAGGGACAGTCCATACGAGCAGTACTTC
CASSPTRDSPYEQYF
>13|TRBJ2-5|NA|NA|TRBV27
TGTGCCACCAGGGGGTTAGCGGGAGAGACCCAGTACTTC
CATRGLAGETQYF
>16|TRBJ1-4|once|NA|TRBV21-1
TGTGCCAGCAGCCGACCGTGGGGGACTCGAGGTGAAAAACTGTTTTTT
CASSRPWGTRGEKLFF
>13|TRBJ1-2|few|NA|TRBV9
TGTGCCAGCAGGGCACAGGGCGACTATGGCTACACCTTC
CASRAQGDYGYTF
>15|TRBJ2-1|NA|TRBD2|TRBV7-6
TGTGCCAGCAGCTTAGAGGCGGGAGGGCCACTTGAGCAGTTCTTC
CASSLEAGGPLEQFF
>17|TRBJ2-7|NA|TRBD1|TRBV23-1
TGCGCCAGCAGTCACCGGGACAGCCACCTCTACTCCTACGAGCAGTACTTC
CASSHRDSHLYSYEQYF
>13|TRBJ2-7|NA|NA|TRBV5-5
TGTGCCAGCAGGCGGGACAGCTCCTACGAGCAGTACTTC
CASRRDSSYEQYF
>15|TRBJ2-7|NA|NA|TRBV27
TGTGCCAGCAGTTTCCGACTTTTAAGCTCCTACGAGCAGTACTTC
CASSFRLLSSYEQYF
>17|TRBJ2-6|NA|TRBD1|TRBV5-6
TGTGCCAGCAGCAAGAACAGGGGTTTATGGGGGGCCAACGTCCTGACTTTC
CASSKNRGLWGANVLTF
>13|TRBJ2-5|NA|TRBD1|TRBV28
TGTGCCAGCAGCTCGGGACAGCAAGAGACCCAGTACTTC
CASSSGQQETQYF
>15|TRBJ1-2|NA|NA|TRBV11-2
TGTGCCAGCAGCTCGGGCCCTAGGGCATTTGATGGCTACACCTTC
CASSSGPRAFDGYTF
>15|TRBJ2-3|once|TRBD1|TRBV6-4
TGTGCCAGCAGTGTGGAACAGGGGGGAGTAGATACGCAGTATTTT
CASSVEQGGVDTQYF
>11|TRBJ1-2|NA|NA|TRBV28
TGTGCCAGCAGATACCACAATTTCTACACCTTC
CASRYHNFYTF
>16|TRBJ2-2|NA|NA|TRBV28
TGTGCCAGCAGCCAAGGACAAGGACATAACACCGGGGAGCTGTTTTTT
CASSQGQGHNTGELFF
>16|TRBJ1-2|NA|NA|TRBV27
TGTGCCAGCAGTTCATACCTCGGGGGAGGTTGGGGTGGCTACACCTTC
CASSSYLGGGWGGYTF
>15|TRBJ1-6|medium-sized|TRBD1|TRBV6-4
TGTGCCAGCAGTGAAGAGGGAGGGGGCATCTCACCCCTCCACTTT
CASSEEGGGISPLHF
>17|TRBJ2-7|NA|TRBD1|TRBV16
TGTGCCAGCAGCGATGGGACAGGGGGCGCGGTAAGCTACGAGCAGTACTTC
CASSDGTGGAVSYEQYF
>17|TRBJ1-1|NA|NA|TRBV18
TGTGCCAGCTCACCACCGCGTGGAGGGATGATCAACACTGAAGCTTTCTTT
CASSPPRGGMINTEAFF
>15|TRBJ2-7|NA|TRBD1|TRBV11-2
TGTGCCAGCAGCTTAGGGGGGACAGGGGCCTACGAGCAGTACTTC
CASSLGGTGAYEQYF
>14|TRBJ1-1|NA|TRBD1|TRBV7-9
TGTGCCAGCAGACGAACAGGGGGCCCTAGTGAAGCTTTCTTT
CASRRTGGPSEAFF
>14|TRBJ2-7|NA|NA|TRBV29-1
TGCAGCGTTGAACGGGAGGGGGCAACCTACGAGCAGTACTTC
CSVEREGATYEQYF
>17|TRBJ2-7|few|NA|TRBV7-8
TGTGCCAGCAGCTTACCCCAGGACGACGGGGGAACCTACGAGCAGTACTTC
CASSLPQDDGGTYEQYF
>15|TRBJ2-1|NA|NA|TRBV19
TGTGCCAGTAGTATCAGGAGCGCGGCATGGAATGAGCAGTTCTTC
CASSIRSAAWNEQFF
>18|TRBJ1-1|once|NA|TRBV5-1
TGCGCCAGCAGCTTCCACAGGAGACAGGCGGGGATGAACACTGAAGCTTTCTTT
CASSFHRRQAGMNTEAFF
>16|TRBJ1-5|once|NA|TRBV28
TGTGCCAGCAGTTGGGCCCCCGGGTCGGGGGGTCAGCCCCAGCATTTT
CASSWAPGSGGQPQHF
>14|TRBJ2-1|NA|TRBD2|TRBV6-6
TGTGCCAGCAGTTACACTAGCGAATACAATGAGCAGTTCTTC
CASSYTSEYNEQFF